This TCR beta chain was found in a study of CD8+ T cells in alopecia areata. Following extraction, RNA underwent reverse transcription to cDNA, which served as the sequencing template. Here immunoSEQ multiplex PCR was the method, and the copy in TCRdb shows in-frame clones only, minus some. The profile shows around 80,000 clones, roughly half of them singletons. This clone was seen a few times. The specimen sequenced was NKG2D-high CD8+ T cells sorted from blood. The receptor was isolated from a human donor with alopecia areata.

This CDR3 is CASYRGRNTEAFF. The CDR3 DNA follows: TGTGCCAGTTACAGGGGGCGAAACACTGAAGCTTTCTTT. The V and J genes are TRBV28 and TRBJ1-1; 9 bases match TRBD1. Germline values: CDR1 MDHEN, CDR2 SYDVKM. The V segment lost 9 bases and the J segment 2 bases; nucleotides outside the gene matches: 4. The CDR3 length is 13 residues.